These 27 T cell receptor beta chains were sequenced from one sample in a study of cytomegalovirus exposure and HLA in healthy donors. PCR primers comprised 60 Vbeta and 13 Jbeta primers. Generated by immunoSEQ multiplex PCR, the TCRdb table keeps only in-frame clones and is missing some. In the table there are 90,000 to 100,000 clones, roughly 76% of which are singletons. The sample comprised PBMCs. These receptor sequences come from a man between 40 and 49 years old in good health and CMV-seronegative.

This chain connects TRBV20-1 to TRBJ2-7; TRBD2 is a possible D gene (6 bases). Trimming stripped 3 bases from V and 6 bases from J, with 9 bases between. CDR3 length: 11 residues. Germline CDR1 and CDR2: DFQATT and SNEGSKA (reference sequence). The CDR3 DNA reads as TGCAGTGCTAGGGAAGCGGGCGAGCAGTACTTC. This sequence encodes CSAREAGEQYF.

This sequence joins TRBV7-2 and TRBJ2-7; 7 bases align to TRBD2. Germline CDR1 SGHTA, CDR2 FQGNSA. CDR3 length: 15 residues. Trimming took 5 bases from V and 0 from J; bases not matched to a gene: 7. The CDR3 DNA is TGTGCCAGCAGCCCTGCACCGGGGGGCTCCTACGAGCAGTACTTC. Protein product: CASSPAPGGSYEQYF.

The gene calls are TRBV30 and TRBJ2-2; D ambiguous. Trimming took off 1 base at V and 7 bases at J, with 7 bases between the two ends. CDR3 size: 12 residues. The germline CDR1 and CDR2 sequences are GTSNPN and SVGIG (reference sequence). CDR3 amino acids: CAWSEYIGELFF. In nucleotides, the CDR3 is TGTGCCTGGAGTGAGTACATCGGGGAGCTGTTTTTT. Combining the CDR3 with reference TRBV30 and TRBJ2-2 gives the whole variable domain SQTIHQWPATLVQPVGSPLSLECTVEGTSNPNLYWYRQAAGRGLQLLFYSVGIGQISSEVPQNLSASRPQDRQFILSSKKLLLSDSGFYLCAWSEYIGELFFGEGSRLTVL.

This clone was detected only once. V is TRBV4-1 and J is TRBJ2-2; TRBD2 matches 11 bases. Trimming cost V 4 bases and J 0 bases; bases outside gene matches: 1. CDR3 length: 16 residues. The germline V gene has CDR1 MGHRA and CDR2 YSYEKL. In DNA form, the CDR3 reads TGCGCCAGCAGCCTAGCGGGGGGGACGAACACCGGGGAGCTGTTTTTT. The encoded protein is CASSLAGGTNTGELFF.

The genes are TRBV2 and TRBJ1-1; 7 positions match TRBD1. The J segment lost 0 bases and the V segment lost 4 bases, leaving 5 bases of the junction unmatched. Germline lookup yields CDR1 SNHLY and CDR2 FYNNEI. This CDR3 region has 15 residues. The CDR3 protein is CASSALTGMNTEAFF. The CDR3 region has the DNA TGTGCCAGCAGTGCCCTGACAGGGATGAACACTGAAGCTTTCTTT.

This clone was observed a handful of times. V is TRBV11-2 and J is TRBJ2-4; D remains ambiguous. Trimming removed 3 bases from V and 3 bases from J, with 9 bases in between. Germline loops: CDR1 SGHAT, CDR2 FQNNGV. This CDR3 is built from 14 residues. CDR3 region: CASSLGRHKNIQYF. CDR3 sequence (DNA): TGTGCCAGCAGCTTGGGCAGGCACAAAAACATTCAGTACTTC.

The chain combines TRBV9 with TRBJ1-4; D call uncertain. Germline V gene data show CDR1 as SGDLS and CDR2 as YYNGEE. The CDR3 extends over 15 amino acids. Deletions cut 4 bases from V and 8 bases from J, with 18 bases between. CDR3 protein: CASSPSGSEKEKLFF. The CDR3 nucleotides read TGTGCCAGCAGCCCCTCCGGGTCCGAGAAAGAAAAACTGTTTTTT.

This chain links TRBV5-6 with TRBJ2-5, with a tentative D call TRBD2 (6 bases). The CDR3 is made up of 13 amino acids. Germline V gives CDR1 SGHDT, CDR2 YYEEEE. V was shortened by 4 bases and J by 3 bases, with 10 bases between the two germline ends. The CDR3 loop is CASSPWGEETQYF. Here the CDR3 DNA reads TGTGCCAGCAGCCCATGGGGGGAAGAGACCCAGTACTTC.

V usage is TRBV28 and J usage is TRBJ2-2; the D is unclear. Germline-derived CDR1 and CDR2 are MDHEN and SYDVKM. CDR3 length: 11 amino acids. Trimming left V 4 bases short and J 10 bases short, with 7 bases between. The CDR3 nucleotides read TGTGCCAGCAGTTCCGGTCCGGAGCTGTTTTTT. It specifies CASSSGPELFF.

The chain couples TRBV4-3 to TRBJ2-2, with 7 bases that match TRBD2. Germline V gene sequence: CDR1 LGHNA, CDR2 YSLEER. The ends lost 1 base at V and 1 base at J; junction bases unmatched: 3. CDR3 length: 16 residues. CDR3 in amino acids: CASSQVRGVNTGELFF. The DNA of the CDR3 is TGCGCCAGCAGCCAAGTTCGGGGGGTGAACACCGGGGAGCTGTTTTTT.

This clone has only one observation. The chain couples TRBV11-2 to TRBJ1-1; D is perhaps TRBD1 (5 bases). V was trimmed by 5 bases and J by 1 base, leaving 11 bases between them. This CDR3 spans 14 amino acids. Per germline, CDR1 SGHAT and CDR2 FQNNGV. The CDR3 reads CASSGAGGNTEAFF. CDR3 DNA: TGTGCCAGCAGCGGAGCCGGGGGGAACACTGAAGCTTTCTTT.

The rearrangement uses TRBV5-1 and TRBJ2-1; 7 nucleotides match TRBD2. V lost 0 bases and J lost 6; bases outside the gene matches: 6. Per the germline V gene, CDR1 is SGHRS and CDR2 is YFSETQ. This CDR3 contains 15 residues. The CDR3 sequence: CASSLELALLNEQFF. The CDR3 bases are TGCGCCAGCAGCTTGGAACTAGCGTTACTCAATGAGCAGTTCTTC.

The chain uses TRBV19 and TRBJ2-6, with 9 bases matching TRBD1. This CDR3 comprises 16 residues. The V and J ends lost 2 bases and 4 bases, in that order; junction bases with no gene match: 3. CDR1 and CDR2 (germline): LNHDA, SQIVND (reference sequence). Here the CDR3 reads CASSITGGLGANVLTF. CDR3 coding DNA: TGTGCCAGTAGTATAACAGGGGGCCTGGGGGCCAACGTCCTGACTTTC.

The chain recombines TRBV9 with TRBJ2-2; the match to TRBD1 covers 9 bases. With 3 bases clipped from V and 7 bases from J, the junction kept 10 bases outside the gene matches. Germline V gene sequence: CDR1 SGDLS, CDR2 YYNGEE. The CDR3 is 16 residues long. The CDR3 bases are TGTGCCAGCAGCGAGGGGGTGGGACAGGGATTCGGGGAGCTGTTTTTT. Its translation is CASSEGVGQGFGELFF.

This chain links TRBV4-3 with TRBJ1-5; 9 bases map to TRBD1. The CDR3 contains 15 residues. V shed 4 bases, J shed 5 bases, and the junction held 6 bases outside the gene matches. Per germline, CDR1 LGHNA and CDR2 YSLEER. The CDR3 DNA reads as TGCGCCAGCAGCCTGAGACAGGGGGAGGATCAGCCCCAGCATTTT. As protein: CASSLRQGEDQPQHF.

The J gene is TRBJ2-5, the V gene TRBV7-6; 10 nucleotides agree with TRBD1. The J call may be faulty, since TRBJ2-7 better matches the DNA end. The CDR3 contains 15 residues. Germline CDR1 is SGHVS and CDR2 is FNYEAQ. CDR3 DNA sequence: TGTGCCAGCAGCTTTCAGAGGACAGGGGGCTACGAGCAGTACTTC. The encoded protein is CASSFQRTGGYEQYF.

This chain links TRBV6-5 with TRBJ2-2; 7 nucleotides agree with TRBD1. Germline CDR1 and CDR2: MNHEY and SVGAGI. The CDR3 contains 15 residues. V shed 5 bases and J 5 bases; nucleotides not matched to a gene: 8. The CDR3 DNA reads as TGTGCCAGCAGTAGACAGACAGGGATTACCGGGGAGCTGTTTTTT. It specifies CASSRQTGITGELFF.

CDR3 bases: TGTGCCAGCAGTTCCCCCAGACGACAGGGGAATGGCTACACCTTC. Protein: CASSSPRRQGNGYTF. This chain connects TRBV28 to TRBJ1-2; 8 nucleotides align to TRBD1. This CDR3 has 15 amino acids. J gave up 6 bases and V 4 bases, and 10 bases lay outside the gene matches. Germline-derived CDR1 and CDR2 are MDHEN and SYDVKM.

The chain joins TRBV9 to TRBJ2-7; 8 bases are shared with TRBD1. CDR1 is SGDLS, CDR2 YYNGEE, per germline. Trimming at V came to 4 bases and at J to 1 base, leaving 7 bases not matched to a gene. The CDR3 totals 15 residues. In nucleotides, the CDR3 is TGTGCCAGCAGCCCACAGGGACAGGCGTCCTACGAGCAGTACTTC. This codes for CASSPQGQASYEQYF. Drawing the rest from reference TRBV9 and TRBJ2-7, the complete variable domain is DSGVTQTPKHLITATGQRVTLRCSPRSGDLSVYWYQQSLDQGLQFLIQYYNGEERAKGNILERFSAQQFPDLHSELNLSSLELGDSALYFCASSPQGQASYEQYFGPGTRLTVT.

This clone was observed a handful of times. The rearrangement uses TRBV7-9 and TRBJ2-5, with D unclear. Judging by the DNA end, TRBJ2-7 fits better; the J call may be wrong. The germline V gene has CDR1 SEHNR and CDR2 FQNEAQ (reference sequence). There are 12 residues in the CDR3. The CDR3 coding sequence is TGTGCCAGCAGCTTAGGTTTCAACGAGCAGTACTTC. It is translated as CASSLGFNEQYF.

The chain recombines TRBV11-2 with TRBJ2-6, with a weak D call TRBD2 (6 bases). The germline V gene encodes CDR1 SGHAT and CDR2 FQNNGV. The CDR3 contains 15 residues. The V gene lost 5 bases and the J gene lost 1 base, with 9 bases spanning the gap. The CDR3, as DNA: TGTGCCAGCAGCCTGGGAGGATCTGGGGCCAACGTCCTGACTTTC. Protein product: CASSLGGSGANVLTF.

The table lists this clone with a count of one. The CDR3 loop reads CASSLNIAGGPDTQYF. The CDR3, as DNA: TGTGCCAGCAGCTTAAACATAGCGGGAGGCCCAGATACGCAGTATTTT. This chain joins TRBV7-9 and TRBJ2-3; 10 bases fit TRBD2. The CDR3 is 16 amino acids. Germline CDR1 reads SEHNR; CDR2 reads FQNEAQ (reference sequence). V shed 2 bases, J shed 4 bases, and the junction held 6 bases outside the gene matches.

The rearrangement links TRBV12-5 to TRBJ1-6, with 9 bases identical to TRBD1. The V and J ends lost 0 bases and 6 bases, in that order; junction bases with no gene match: 12. Germline values: CDR1 LGHNT, CDR2 FRNRAP. This CDR3 is 19 amino acids long. CDR3 amino acids: CASGLVRDRVSEFNSPLHF. The DNA of the CDR3 is TGTGCTAGTGGTTTGGTACGGGACAGGGTGTCGGAGTTTAATTCACCCCTCCACTTT.

The rearrangement joins TRBV4-1 to TRBJ1-1; possibly TRBD1 for D (5 bases). The CDR3 covers 13 residues. Germline values: CDR1 MGHRA, CDR2 YSYEKL. The V and J ends lost 7 bases and 1 base respectively, with 10 bases between them. The CDR3 protein is CASKIDRNTEAFF. In DNA, the CDR3 is TGCGCCAGCAAAATAGACAGGAACACTGAAGCTTTCTTT.

V is TRBV5-1 and J is TRBJ2-1; possibly TRBD2 for D (7 bases). Germline CDR1 and CDR2: SGHRS and YFSETQ. The CDR3 consists of 17 residues. V was cut by 0 bases and J by 4 bases, with 17 bases left in between. The CDR3: CASSLVGGGHLYNEQFF. As DNA, the CDR3 is TGCGCCAGCAGCTTGGTAGGCGGGGGCCACCTTTACAATGAGCAGTTCTTC.

The rearrangement joins TRBV28 to TRBJ2-7; 9 bases are shared with TRBD2. Germline CDR1 MDHEN, CDR2 SYDVKM. J gave up 0 bases and V 0 bases, and 3 bases lay outside the gene matches. The CDR3 has 16 residues. CDR3 DNA: TGTGCCAGCAGTTTATGGTCGACTAGCGGCTCCTACGAGCAGTACTTC. It encodes CASSLWSTSGSYEQYF.

In its sample, this clone was seen a few times. The V and J genes are TRBV11-2 and TRBJ2-5; D not resolved. The ends were cut back, 6 bases at V and 1 base at J, with 6 bases in the middle. The CDR3 contains 12 residues. Per germline, CDR1 SGHAT and CDR2 FQNNGV. CDR3 residues: CASRHSQETQYF. The CDR3 DNA is TGTGCCAGCAGACACAGCCAAGAGACCCAGTACTTC.